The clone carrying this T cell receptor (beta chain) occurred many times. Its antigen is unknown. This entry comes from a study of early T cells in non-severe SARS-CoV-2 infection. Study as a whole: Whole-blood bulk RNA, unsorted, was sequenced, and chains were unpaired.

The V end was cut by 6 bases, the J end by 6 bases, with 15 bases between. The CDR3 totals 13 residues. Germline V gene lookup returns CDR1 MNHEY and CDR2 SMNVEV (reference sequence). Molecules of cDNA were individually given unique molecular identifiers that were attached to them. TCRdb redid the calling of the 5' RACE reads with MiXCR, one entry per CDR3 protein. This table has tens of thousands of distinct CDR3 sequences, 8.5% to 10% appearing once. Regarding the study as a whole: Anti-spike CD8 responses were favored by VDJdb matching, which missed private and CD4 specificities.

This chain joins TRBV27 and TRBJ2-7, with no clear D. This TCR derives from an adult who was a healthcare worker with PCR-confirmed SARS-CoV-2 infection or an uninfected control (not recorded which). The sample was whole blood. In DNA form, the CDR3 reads TGTGCCAGCAGCCCTAGGCGAACCGGCGAGCAGTACTTC. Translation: CASSPRRTGEQYF.